This T cell receptor (beta chain) was identified during a study of cytomegalovirus exposure and HLA in healthy donors. Study at large: HLA-typed donors contributed some 87 million unique TCRs, which were held in an early data release.

Germline V gives CDR1 SGHVS, CDR2 FQNEAQ. The J segment lost 4 bases and the V segment lost 8 bases, leaving 11 bases of the junction unmatched. This CDR3 spans 15 amino acids. The PCR employed 60 Vbeta primers together with 13 Jbeta primers. Assay used: immunoSEQ multiplex PCR; TCRdb lists only in-frame clones, some missing. The data show fewer than 250,000 clones, approximately 82% seen once. The receptor's source is a man aged 40-50 years in good health and CMV-seropositive. The V gene is TRBV7-8, the J gene TRBJ1-5; TRBD1 aligns across 7 bases. Sequenced: PBMCs. CDR3 amino acids: CASGVNRDRNQPQHF. The CDR3 DNA sequence: TGTGCCAGCGGAGTTAACCGGGACAGAAATCAGCCCCAGCATTTT.